The 14 T cell receptor beta chains in this list originate from one sample, sequenced in a study of T cell repertoires in cytomegalovirus infection (dated by TCRdb to about 2019). The antigens these receptors bind are not known. This sample's treatment or condition label indicates: in vitro stimulation with specific CMV peptide epitopes to enrich CMV-specific T cells. Instrument on record: Illumina HiSeq 1500. The public reads were reprocessed in TCRdb via fastp at Q25 and MiXCR, keeping in-frame beta chains. All rows with the same CDR3 protein become a single entry with the most common DNA and genes. The sample yields roughly 990,000 distinct CDR3 sequences; less than 35% were counted once. Of the sample, over 12% falls within the top ten clones. Here the sequenced sample was cultured CD8+ T cells from PBMCs, taken from culture after CMV antigen stimulation. These receptors originate from a human donor in good health (CMV status not recorded). Some clones in this sample may be carry-over from other donors' samples.

This clonotype was seen many times. The J gene is TRBJ2-7, the V gene TRBV4-1; D unclear. V lost 2 bases, J lost 0 bases, and 5 bases lay in between. The CDR3 runs to 13 residues. Germline-derived CDR1 and CDR2 are MGHRA and YSYEKL. The CDR3 loop is CASSQTTSYEQYF. The CDR3 DNA follows: TGCGCCAGCAGCCAAACCACCTCCTACGAGCAGTACTTC.

This clonotype was detected a few times. The CDR3 sequence is CASRLQTGVLDGYTF. Here the CDR3 DNA reads TGTGCCAGTCGTTTACAGACAGGGGTATTGGATGGCTACACCTTC. The chain links TRBV28 to TRBJ1-2; 8 bases map to TRBD1. The ends lost 9 bases at V and 6 bases at J; junction bases unmatched: 15. The CDR3 totals 15 residues. CDR1 is MDHEN, CDR2 SYDVKM, per germline.

This clonotype was seen more than once but under ten times. The V gene is TRBV12-3 or TRBV12-4, the J gene TRBJ1-2; D remains ambiguous. The CDR3 contains 17 residues. With 2 bases removed from V and 2 bases from J, the gap between germline ends came to 18 bases. The CDR3 region has the DNA TGTGCCAGCAGTTTACCCCCTTGGCTAATCCCCAACTATGGCTACACCTTC. Amino acid sequence: CASSLPPWLIPNYGYTF.

This rearrangement joins TRBV28 to TRBJ1-5; D is undetermined. The V end lost 4 bases, the J end lost 4 bases, and 14 bases lay between the germline ends. The CDR3 runs to 15 residues. Looked up from germline, CDR1 is MDHEN and CDR2 is SYDVKM. The CDR3 loop reads CASSYEGMGNQPQHF. CDR3 DNA: TGTGCCAGCAGTTATGAAGGCATGGGGAATCAGCCCCAGCATTTT.

Regarding this clonotype: This may be a read error, as it is one base from a much larger clone. This sequence joins TRBV14 and TRBJ1-1; no clear D gene. The CDR3 covers 13 residues. CDR1 is SGHDN and CDR2 is FVKESK in the germline V gene. For the CDR3, the DNA is TGTGCCAACAGCCAGGAGATATACACTGAAGCTTTCTTT. This encodes CANSQEIYTEAFF.

The CDR3 is CASSVRTTAIVTEAFF. The CDR3 region has the DNA TGTGCCAGCAGTGTTCGGACGACGGCGATAGTCACTGAAGCTTTCTTT. The rearrangement joins TRBV2 to TRBJ1-1; D unresolved. Trimming pared 4 bases from V and 4 bases from J, leaving 19 bases between. Germline CDR1 and CDR2: SNHLY and FYNNEI. The CDR3 runs to 16 residues.

This clonotype was detected a few times. The chain couples TRBV7-9 to TRBJ2-3, with 9 nucleotides matching TRBD2. The germline gives CDR1 SEHNR, CDR2 FQNEAQ (reference sequence). The CDR3 is 14 residues long. V gave up 7 bases and J gave up 2 bases; unmatched junction bases: 4. The CDR3 reads CASTTSGLTDTQYF. In DNA, the CDR3 is TGTGCCAGCACTACTAGCGGGCTCACAGATACGCAGTATTTT.

The CDR3 DNA is TGTGCCAGCAGCTTAGCGTTCCTCCTCAGGACAGACGTGAACACTGAAGCTTTCTTT. It translates to CASSLAFLLRTDVNTEAFF. The rearrangement links TRBV7-9 to TRBJ1-1; D is perhaps TRBD1 (6 bases). The germline V gene encodes CDR1 SEHNR and CDR2 FQNEAQ (reference sequence). Trimming removed 0 bases at V and 0 bases at J, with 20 bases between. CDR3 size: 19 residues.

The V call is TRBV12-3 or TRBV12-4, the J call TRBJ2-7; 7 bases agree with TRBD1. The CDR3 is 15 residues long. The V segment lost 5 bases and the J segment 2 bases; nucleotides outside the gene matches: 9. CDR3 protein: CASSPGTAITYEQYV. In DNA form, the CDR3 reads TGTGCCAGCAGTCCGGGGACAGCAATAACCTACGAGCAGTACGTC.

This clonotype was seen only a few times. The chain is built from TRBV6-2 or TRBV6-3 and TRBJ2-5; D may be TRBD2 (6 bases). The CDR3 loop spans 12 amino acids. V shed 9 bases and J shed 5 bases, with 13 bases lying between them. Germline V lookup: CDR1 MNHEY, CDR2 SVGEGT. CDR3 in DNA: TGTGCCAGTTGGAGGGAGCTTGAGACCCAGTACTTC. It encodes CASWRELETQYF.

This chain links TRBV5-6 with TRBJ1-2; TRBD1 agrees at 9 bases. The CDR3 loop spans 15 amino acids. The ends lost 4 bases at V and 4 bases at J; junction bases unmatched: 8. Germline CDR1 reads SGHDT; CDR2 reads YYEEEE. DNA of the CDR3: TGTGCCAGCAGCGAACCGGGACAGGGTGTCTATGGCTACACCTTC. Translated, it gives CASSEPGQGVYGYTF.

As concerns this clonotype: A much larger clonotype is one base distant, so this may be a read error. The CDR3 is CASNFGQPQGQYMNTEAFF. The CDR3 DNA reads as TGTGCCAGCAACTTTGGACAGCCCCAAGGCCAATACATGAACACTGAAGCTTTCTTT. The rearrangement joins TRBV12-3 or TRBV12-4 to TRBJ1-1; the D gene is possibly TRBD1 (6 bases). The CDR3 contains 19 residues. The V end was cut by 7 bases, the J end by 0 bases, with 27 bases between.

V is TRBV12-3 or TRBV12-4 and J is TRBJ1-2, with D perhaps matching TRBD1 (6 bases). There are 15 residues in the CDR3. The V gene lost 1 base and the J gene lost 0 bases, with 9 bases spanning the gap. The CDR3 sequence: CASSLVPGANYGYTF. The CDR3 nucleotides are TGTGCCAGCAGTTTAGTTCCAGGGGCTAACTATGGCTACACCTTC.

This clonotype was observed a few times. V usage is TRBV27 and J usage is TRBJ2-2; 8 bases map to TRBD1. The V segment lost 8 bases and the J segment 12 bases; nucleotides outside the gene matches: 2. The germline gives CDR1 MNHEY, CDR2 SMNVEV (reference sequence). This CDR3 has 10 amino acids. The CDR3: CASGTGKLFF. The CDR3 DNA sequence: TGTGCCAGCGGGACAGGAAAGCTGTTTTTT.